These T cell receptor beta chains were read from a single sample in a study of shared clonotypes between healthy human individuals. Profiled with immunoSEQ multiplex PCR; TCRdb holds only in-frame clones, not every one. The data contain approximately 2.5 million clones, around 90% of them singletons. The sequencing input was naive CD4+ T cells sorted from blood. The origin of the receptors is a man aged 18 to 35 in good health. The CDR3 runs from the conserved cysteine through the conserved F or W. The D gene is left open where the match is weak. Clone size is stated in some rows and not others, as once, few, many or a class when expanded.

TRBD1 NA TRBJ2-3 TRBV7-9 CASSLMGQSTDTQYF TGTGCCAGCAGCTTAATGGGACAGAGCACAGATACGCAGTATTTT
TRBD2 NA TRBJ2-1 TRBV30 CAWSPRLAGGPNEQFF TGTGCCTGGAGTCCGCGACTAGCGGGAGGGCCCAATGAGCAGTTCTTC
NA NA TRBJ1-1 TRBV6-1 CASGATEAFF TGTGCCAGCGGAGCAACTGAAGCTTTCTTT
NA NA TRBJ1-4 TRBV19 CASSIGAALVTNEKLFF TGTGCCAGTAGTATTGGGGCAGCCCTTGTGACTAATGAAAAACTGTTTTTT
NA NA TRBJ1-3 TRBV27 CASSLDGNSGNTIYF TGTGCCAGCAGTCTGGACGGCAACTCTGGAAACACCATATATTTT
TRBD1 NA TRBJ2-7 TRBV7-8 CASSLPGQGANYEQYF TGTGCCAGCAGCTTACCTGGACAGGGGGCTAACTACGAGCAGTACTTC
NA once TRBJ2-7 TRBV6-1 CASSWEGGTEYF TGTGCCAGCAGTTGGGAGGGGGGCACGGAGTACTTC
TRBD1 NA TRBJ1-2 TRBV10-1 CASSGDRPWDGYTF TGCGCCAGCAGTGGGGACAGACCTTGGGATGGCTACACCTTC
NA NA TRBJ1-4 TRBV18 CASSPADGATNEKLFF TGTGCCAGCTCGCCAGCTGACGGTGCAACTAATGAAAAACTGTTTTTT
NA NA TRBJ2-7 TRBV5-1 CASSFSGATYEQYF TGCGCCAGCAGCTTTTCAGGGGCTACCTACGAGCAGTACTTC
NA NA TRBJ2-7 TRBV5-6 CASSSTGTGSYEQYF TGTGCCAGCAGCTCGACCGGGACGGGTTCCTACGAGCAGTACTTC
NA NA TRBJ2-1 TRBV7-9 CASTLGSLQFF TGTGCCAGTACATTAGGGTCCTTGCAGTTCTTC
NA NA TRBJ1-1 TRBV18 CASSPNRELAFF TGTGCCAGCTCACCCAACAGGGAGCTGGCTTTCTTT
TRBD2 NA TRBJ2-2 TRBV12-5 CASGLAITSGANTGELFF TGTGCTAGTGGTTTGGCGATTACTAGCGGGGCTAACACCGGGGAGCTGTTTTTT
TRBD2 NA TRBJ2-5 TRBV4-1 CASSQDRGLAGGEQETQYF TGCGCCAGCAGCCAAGATCGGGGCCTAGCGGGGGGAGAACAAGAGACCCAGTACTTC
NA NA TRBJ1-1 TRBV7-9 CASSLAGPTEAFF TGTGCCAGCAGCTTAGCAGGGCCCACTGAAGCTTTCTTT
NA once TRBJ2-5 TRBV27 CASSSEPTLLQETQYF TGTGCCAGCAGTTCCGAACCAACATTGCTCCAAGAGACCCAGTACTTC
NA NA TRBJ1-5 TRBV7-2 CASSAGADQPQHF TGTGCCAGCAGCGCAGGGGCTGATCAGCCCCAGCATTTT
TRBD1 NA TRBJ2-6 TRBV6-1 CASSEEWTGLGSGANVLTF TGTGCCAGCAGTGAAGAGTGGACAGGGCTGGGCTCTGGGGCCAACGTCCTGACTTTC
NA few TRBJ1-1 TRBV2 CARSFGSEAFF TGTGCCCGGTCGTTCGGGTCTGAAGCTTTCTTT
TRBD2 NA TRBJ2-7 TRBV7-2 CASSLSGRFNEQYF TGTGCCAGCAGCTTGAGCGGGAGATTCAACGAGCAGTACTTC
TRBD2 NA TRBJ2-1 TRBV10-3 CAISGLAGGSSYNEQFF TGTGCCATCAGTGGACTAGCGGGGGGGTCTTCCTACAATGAGCAGTTCTTC
TRBD2 NA TRBJ2-3 TRBV19 CASSIFSGGITDTQYF TGTGCCAGTAGTATATTTAGCGGGGGGATCACAGATACGCAGTATTTT
NA NA TRBJ2-5 TRBV29-1 CSPAPHREAETQYF TGCAGCCCTGCTCCCCACAGGGAGGCAGAGACCCAGTACTTC
TRBD1 NA TRBJ2-7 TRBV6-5 CATTGTGLFEQYF TGTGCCACCACCGGGACAGGGCTTTTCGAGCAGTACTTC
NA once TRBJ2-7 TRBV5-1 CASSVDSGKTYEQYF TGCGCCAGCAGCGTCGACAGCGGCAAGACCTACGAGCAGTACTTC
TRBD2 NA TRBJ2-7 TRBV2 CASRAGTSAYEQYF TGTGCCAGCAGGGCCGGGACTAGCGCTTACGAGCAGTACTTC
NA NA TRBJ2-7 TRBV6-5 CASSYSAYEQYF TGTGCCAGCAGTTACTCGGCCTACGAGCAGTACTTC
NA NA TRBJ2-1 TRBV4-1 CASSQRGAGVVRSYNEQFF TGCGCCAGCAGCCAAAGGGGAGCGGGTGTGGTCCGCTCCTACAATGAGCAGTTCTTC
NA NA TRBJ1-1 TRBV6-1 CAGHREMNTEAFF TGTGCCGGTCACAGGGAGATGAACACTGAAGCTTTCTTT
TRBD2 NA TRBJ2-7 TRBV30 CAWRGTSGAAYEQYF TGTGCCTGGAGGGGTACTAGCGGGGCCGCCTACGAGCAGTACTTC
TRBD1 once TRBJ1-5 TRBV30 CAWSFRGQPQHF TGTGCCTGGAGTTTCAGGGGGCAGCCCCAGCATTTT
NA NA TRBJ2-5 TRBV7-3 CASSLTDQETQYF TGTGCCAGCAGCTTAACCGACCAAGAGACCCAGTACTTC
TRBD1 few TRBJ1-6 TRBV7-2 CASSLTGAGSPLHF TGTGCCAGCAGCTTGACAGGGGCTGGTTCACCCCTCCACTTT
NA few TRBJ1-5 TRBV2 CASSEAGRDNQPQHF TGTGCCAGCAGTGAAGCCGGCAGGGACAATCAGCCCCAGCATTTT
NA NA TRBJ2-5 TRBV6-5 CASRGGRETQYF TGTGCCAGCAGGGGGGGGCGGGAGACCCAGTACTTC
NA NA TRBJ1-1 TRBV5-4 CASSPGQGRSLGVFF TGTGCCAGCAGCCCGGGGCAGGGGCGATCTTTGGGTGTTTTCTTT
NA NA TRBJ2-7 TRBV6-1 CASDVGGSYEQYF TGTGCCAGCGATGTGGGGGGCTCCTACGAGCAGTACTTC
NA NA TRBJ1-3 TRBV7-2 CASSLGISGNTIYF TGTGCCAGCAGCTTGGGTATCTCCGGAAACACCATATATTTT
TRBD1 NA TRBJ1-3 TRBV6-1 CASSRGTVGNTIYF TGTGCCAGCAGCCGGGGGACAGTCGGAAACACCATATATTTT
TRBD2 NA TRBJ2-5 TRBV5-1 CASSGTSGRFVVETQYF TGCGCCAGCAGCGGGACTAGCGGGAGGTTTGTGGTAGAGACCCAGTACTTC
TRBD2 NA TRBJ2-3 TRBV4-1 CASSQVPSGNTQYF TGCGCCAGCAGCCAAGTGCCTAGCGGGAACACGCAGTATTTT
NA NA TRBJ2-1 TRBV7-9 CASTIYRGLAGGNEQFF TGTGCCAGCACCATATATAGGGGGCTAGCGGGTGGCAATGAGCAGTTCTTC